The clone carrying this T cell receptor (beta chain) was seen a handful of times. The sample originates from a study of response to subunit inactivated influenza vaccine. V trimming: 4 bases; J trimming: 0 bases; junction bases outside the gene matches: 5. Germline lookup yields CDR1 DFQATT and CDR2 SNEGSKA (reference sequence). The CDR3 has 14 amino acids. TCRdb re-called the RT-PCR reads through MiXCR, storing one row per CDR3 protein. The data hold more than 550,000 distinct CDR3 sequences, with over 9.5% observed a single time. The clonotype was recovered from a man in his forties or fifties who received an inactivated influenza vaccine. This chain joins TRBV20-1 and TRBJ2-7; TRBD2 agrees at 8 bases. This specimen consisted of PBMCs from blood, obtained on the day of vaccination. CDR3 in amino acids: CSAILADSSYEQYF. The CDR3 nucleotides are TGCAGTGCTATACTAGCGGATAGCTCCTACGAGCAGTACTTC.